The 16 T cell receptor beta chains reported below all come from one sample, sequenced in a study of T cell responses to AZD1222 COVID-19 vaccine (dated by TCRdb to the early 2020s). To prepare the library, the immunoSEQ multiplex PCR assay was applied. The clones in this table, taken by TCRdb from immuneACCESS, are in-frame only. Not every clone is retained; where verified, under half of the shortfall comes from an unresolved V gene, and the cause of the rest is unknown. The sample table shows 90,000 to 110,000 clones, and more than 70% are seen once. Of the sample, roughly 4.4% is held by the ten largest clones. The meaning of the sample's time point label: about 28 days (+/-7) after the second vaccine dose. The source was peripheral blood, collected 28 days after the second AZD1222 dose. These receptors all stem from an adult who received the AZD1222 COVID-19 vaccine.

The V call is TRBV14, the J call TRBJ1-1; a possible D gene is TRBD1 (5 bases). Trimming left V 1 base short and J 0 bases short, with 15 bases between. The CDR3 is 17 amino acids. Germline V lookup: CDR1 SGHDN, CDR2 FVKESK. CDR3 amino acids: CASSQGSRGVVNTEAFF. In DNA form, the CDR3 reads TGTGCCAGCAGCCAAGGGTCCCGGGGGGTCGTGAACACTGAAGCTTTCTTT.

The V gene is TRBV18, the J gene TRBJ2-3, with 10 positions matching TRBD1. The J segment lost 5 bases and the V segment lost 3 bases, leaving 8 bases of the junction unmatched. Germline V gene lookup returns CDR1 KGHSH and CDR2 LQKENI. The CDR3 has 16 amino acids. CDR3 bases: TGTGCCAGCTCACCTCTCCGACAGGGGGCAATAGATACGCAGTATTTT. Encoded protein: CASSPLRQGAIDTQYF.

The genes are TRBV7-2 and TRBJ1-3; 10 bases match TRBD1. This CDR3 comprises 15 residues. Unmatched junction bases numbered 10, after V lost 6 bases and J lost 8 bases. Germline-derived CDR1 and CDR2 are SGHTA and FQGNSA. CDR3 amino acids: CASRQTGGRVDTIYF. The CDR3 coding sequence is TGTGCCAGCAGACAGACAGGGGGCAGGGTCGACACCATATATTTT.

This chain joins TRBV7-9 and TRBJ2-2; D could derive from TRBD1 or TRBD2 (6 bases each). Germline CDR1 is SEHNR and CDR2 is FQNEAQ (reference sequence). CDR3 length: 15 residues. V lost 5 bases and J 2 bases, leaving 12 bases between the germline ends. CDR3 protein: CASSPWGANTGELFF. The CDR3 DNA is TGTGCCAGCAGCCCTTGGGGGGCCAACACCGGGGAGCTGTTTTTT.

DNA for the CDR3: TGCGCCAGCAGAACGTCCCCGGACACTGAAGCTTTCTTT. The encoded protein is CASRTSPDTEAFF. The chain joins TRBV5-1 to TRBJ1-1; D is uncertain. CDR3 length: 13 residues. The V gene's germline CDR1 is SGHRS and CDR2 YFSETQ. Trimming removed 5 bases at V and 3 bases at J, with 11 bases between. Together with reference TRBV5-1 and TRBJ1-1, the CDR3 gives the full variable domain: KAGVTQTPRYLIKTRGQQVTLSCSPISGHRSVSWYQQTPGQGLQFLFEYFSETQRNKGNFPGRFSGRQFSNSRSEMNVSTLELGDSALYLCASRTSPDTEAFFGQGTRLTVV.

In its sample, this clone was seen a few times. The chain employs TRBV18 and TRBJ1-1, with D possibly being TRBD1 (6 bases). The germline CDR1 and CDR2 sequences are KGHSH and LQKENI. The germline V and J ends were trimmed by 2 bases and 2 bases, with 9 bases remaining between them. The CDR3 contains 14 residues. CDR3 DNA sequence: TGTGCCAGCTCACCAAACAGGGTCAACACTGAAGCTTTCTTT. Amino acids: CASSPNRVNTEAFF.

V and J are TRBV7-2 and TRBJ1-5; D is unclear. The V gene lost 1 base and the J gene lost 2 bases, with 12 bases spanning the gap. Germline CDR1 and CDR2: SGHTA and FQGNSA. The CDR3 runs 16 residues. CDR3 in DNA: TGTGCCAGCAGCTTAGACACGAATAGTCGCAATCAGCCCCAGCATTTT. Residues: CASSLDTNSRNQPQHF.

The chain has TRBV7-9 and TRBJ2-3; D remains unclear. CDR3 length: 11 residues. Per the germline V gene, CDR1 is SEHNR and CDR2 is FQNEAQ (reference sequence). V dropped 6 bases and J dropped 2 bases, with 3 bases sitting between them. CDR3 amino acids: CASRATDTQYF. The CDR3, as DNA: TGTGCCAGCAGAGCCACAGATACGCAGTATTTT.

The chain couples TRBV27 to TRBJ1-2, with 7 bases identical to TRBD1. V trimming: 0 bases; J trimming: 7 bases; junction bases outside the gene matches: 5. CDR1 and CDR2 (germline): MNHEY, SMNVEV (reference sequence). The CDR3 runs to 14 residues. In DNA form, the CDR3 reads TGTGCCAGCAGTTTATCGACAGGGCTAAGTGGCTACACCTTC. It codes for CASSLSTGLSGYTF.

This clone has just a few counts. V gene TRBV11-3 combines with J gene TRBJ2-3, with D perhaps matching TRBD2 (6 bases). V gave up 3 bases and J gave up 0 bases, with 7 bases separating them. Germline assignment: CDR1 SGHNT and CDR2 YENEEA. The CDR3 has 14 residues. In DNA form, the CDR3 reads TGTGCCAGCAGCTTCAGCGGGAGCACAGATACGCAGTATTTT. Encoded protein: CASSFSGSTDTQYF.

The chain recombines TRBV5-1 with TRBJ1-2, with TRBD1 as a possible D gene (5 bases). The CDR3 runs to 13 residues. Germline V gene data show CDR1 as SGHRS and CDR2 as YFSETQ. The ends were cut back, 0 bases at V and 8 bases at J, with 11 bases in the middle. The CDR3 reads CASSLGGPGGYTF. The CDR3 DNA sequence: TGCGCCAGCAGCTTGGGCGGGCCAGGGGGCTACACCTTC. The full variable domain, rest sourced from reference TRBV5-1 and TRBJ1-2, is KAGVTQTPRYLIKTRGQQVTLSCSPISGHRSVSWYQQTPGQGLQFLFEYFSETQRNKGNFPGRFSGRQFSNSRSEMNVSTLELGDSALYLCASSLGGPGGYTFGSGTRLTVV.

This clone came up a few times. The chain employs TRBV2 and TRBJ2-1, with a weak D call TRBD2 (6 bases). Trimming stripped 11 bases from V and 7 bases from J, with 15 bases between. This CDR3 has 12 residues. The germline gives CDR1 SNHLY, CDR2 FYNNEI. CDR3 residues: CAVRDFENEQFF. DNA of the CDR3: TGTGCCGTACGGGACTTCGAGAATGAGCAGTTCTTC.

The chain is built from TRBV15 and TRBJ1-2, with D hard to call. The V end was cut by 0 bases, the J end by 4 bases, with 15 bases between. In germline, CDR1 is LNHNV, CDR2 YYDKDF (reference sequence). The CDR3 runs to 16 residues. In DNA, the CDR3 is TGTGCCACCAGCAGAGATCCCGGGCCACACCCCTATGGCTACACCTTC. Residues: CATSRDPGPHPYGYTF.

V usage is TRBV11-2 and J usage is TRBJ2-2; 14 bases map to TRBD2. The CDR3 is 18 residues long. Germline CDR1 is SGHAT and CDR2 is FQNNGV. The trim removed 5 bases at V and 4 bases at J, leaving 9 bases unmatched. CDR3 residues: CASSQGLAGVGGTGELFF. The CDR3 DNA reads TGTGCCAGCAGCCAGGGACTAGCGGGAGTCGGCGGCACCGGGGAGCTGTTTTTT.

The chain links TRBV27 to TRBJ2-5; D gene uncertain. Germline V gene lookup returns CDR1 MNHEY and CDR2 SMNVEV (reference sequence). This CDR3 has 14 residues. Trimming removed 6 bases at V and 3 bases at J, with 14 bases between. In DNA, the CDR3 is TGTGCCAGCAGATCGGACGGAGTAAAAGAGACCCAGTACTTC. Protein sequence: CASRSDGVKETQYF.

This sequence joins TRBV5-8 and TRBJ2-1; 10 nucleotides line up with TRBD1. Germline CDR1 and CDR2: SGHTS and YDEGEE. The CDR3 totals 14 residues. With 8 bases clipped from V and 4 bases from J, the junction kept 6 bases outside the gene matches. The CDR3 DNA sequence: TGTGCCAGTCGTGACAGGGGGCCTTACAATGAGCAGTTCTTC. Amino acids: CASRDRGPYNEQFF.